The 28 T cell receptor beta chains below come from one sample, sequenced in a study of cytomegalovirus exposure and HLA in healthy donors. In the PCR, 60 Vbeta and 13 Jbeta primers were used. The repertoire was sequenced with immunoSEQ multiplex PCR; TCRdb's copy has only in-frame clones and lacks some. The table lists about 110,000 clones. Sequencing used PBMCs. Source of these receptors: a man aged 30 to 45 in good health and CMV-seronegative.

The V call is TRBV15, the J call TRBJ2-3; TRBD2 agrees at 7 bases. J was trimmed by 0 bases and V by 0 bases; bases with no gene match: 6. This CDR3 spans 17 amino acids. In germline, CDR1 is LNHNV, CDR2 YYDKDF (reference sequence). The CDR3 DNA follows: TGTGCCACCAGCAGAGATGGGCCTAGCGGAAGCACAGATACGCAGTATTTT. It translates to CATSRDGPSGSTDTQYF.

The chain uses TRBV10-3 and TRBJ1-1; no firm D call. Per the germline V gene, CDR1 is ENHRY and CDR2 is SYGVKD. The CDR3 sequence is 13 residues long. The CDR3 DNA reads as TGTGTCATAAGGAGGGATGAGAACACTGAAGCTTTCTTT. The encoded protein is CVIRRDENTEAFF.

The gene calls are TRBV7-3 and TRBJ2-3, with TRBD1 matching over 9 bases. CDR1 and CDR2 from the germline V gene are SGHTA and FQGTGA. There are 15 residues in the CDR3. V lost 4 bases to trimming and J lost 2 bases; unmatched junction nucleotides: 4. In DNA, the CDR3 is TGTGCCAGCAGCTCCCGGGACAGGGACACAGATACGCAGTATTTT. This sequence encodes CASSSRDRDTDTQYF.

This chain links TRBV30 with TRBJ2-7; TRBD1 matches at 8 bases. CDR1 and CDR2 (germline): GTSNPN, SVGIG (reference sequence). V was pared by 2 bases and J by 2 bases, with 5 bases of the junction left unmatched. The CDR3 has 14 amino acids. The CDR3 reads CAWSSGGNTYEQYF. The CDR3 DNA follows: TGTGCCTGGAGTTCAGGGGGCAACACCTACGAGCAGTACTTC. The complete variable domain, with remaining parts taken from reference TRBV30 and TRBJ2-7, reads SQTIHQWPATLVQPVGSPLSLECTVEGTSNPNLYWYRQAAGRGLQLLFYSVGIGQISSEVPQNLSASRPQDRQFILSSKKLLLSDSGFYLCAWSSGGNTYEQYFGPGTRLTVT.

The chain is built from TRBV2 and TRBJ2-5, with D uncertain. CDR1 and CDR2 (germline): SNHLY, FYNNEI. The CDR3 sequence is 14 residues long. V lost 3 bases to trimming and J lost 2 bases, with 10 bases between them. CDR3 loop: CASSETTNQETQYF. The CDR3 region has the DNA TGTGCCAGCAGTGAGACGACAAATCAAGAGACCCAGTACTTC.

The CDR3 protein is CASTLTGEEKLFF. The CDR3 DNA reads as TGCGCCAGCACCCTGACAGGGGAAGAAAAACTGTTTTTT. The chain employs TRBV5-1 and TRBJ1-4, with 8 bases that match TRBD1. There are 13 residues in the CDR3. Losses at the gene ends were 6 bases for V and 8 bases for J; bases not matched to a gene: 6. From germline, CDR1 is SGHRS and CDR2 YFSETQ.

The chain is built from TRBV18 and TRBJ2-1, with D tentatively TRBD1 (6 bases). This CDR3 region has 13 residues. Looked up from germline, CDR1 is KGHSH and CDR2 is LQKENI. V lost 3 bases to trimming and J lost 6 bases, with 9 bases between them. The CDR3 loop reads CASSPKQGNEQFF. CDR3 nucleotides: TGTGCCAGCTCACCGAAACAGGGCAATGAGCAGTTCTTC.

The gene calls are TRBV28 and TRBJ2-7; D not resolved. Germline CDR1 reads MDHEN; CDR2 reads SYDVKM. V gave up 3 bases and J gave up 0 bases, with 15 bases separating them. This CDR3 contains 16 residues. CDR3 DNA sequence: TGTGCCAGCAGTTTTTCCCTAGTCGGTCTCTCCTACGAGCAGTACTTC. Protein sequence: CASSFSLVGLSYEQYF.

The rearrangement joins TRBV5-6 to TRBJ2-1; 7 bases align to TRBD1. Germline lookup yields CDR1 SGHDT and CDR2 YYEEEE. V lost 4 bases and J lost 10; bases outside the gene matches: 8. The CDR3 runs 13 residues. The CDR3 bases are TGTGCCAGCAGCGTGGGTCCGGGACAGGAGCAGTTCTTC. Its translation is CASSVGPGQEQFF.

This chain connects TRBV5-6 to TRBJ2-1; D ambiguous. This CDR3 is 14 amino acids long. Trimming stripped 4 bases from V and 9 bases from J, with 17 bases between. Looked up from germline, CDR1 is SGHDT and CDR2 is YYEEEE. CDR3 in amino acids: CASSDRVARGEQFF. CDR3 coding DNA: TGTGCCAGCAGCGACCGGGTCGCCAGAGGTGAGCAGTTCTTC.

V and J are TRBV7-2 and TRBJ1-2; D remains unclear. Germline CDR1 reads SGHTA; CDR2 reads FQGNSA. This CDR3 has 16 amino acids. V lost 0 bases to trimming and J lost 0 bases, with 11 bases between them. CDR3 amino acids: CASSLAAVLANYGYTF. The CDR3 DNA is TGTGCCAGCAGCTTAGCGGCGGTACTAGCTAACTATGGCTACACCTTC. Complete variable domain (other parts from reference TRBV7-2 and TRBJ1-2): GAGVSQSPSNKVTEKGKDVELRCDPISGHTALYWYRQSLGQGLEFLIYFQGNSAPDKSGLPSDRFSAERTGGSVSTLTIQRTQQEDSAVYLCASSLAAVLANYGYTFGSGTRLTVV.

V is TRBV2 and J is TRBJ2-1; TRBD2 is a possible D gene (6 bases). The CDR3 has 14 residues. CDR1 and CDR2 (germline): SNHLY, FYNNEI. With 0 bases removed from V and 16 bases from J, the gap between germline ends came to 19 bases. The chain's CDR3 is CASSEAGRWRLVFF. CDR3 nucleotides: TGTGCCAGCAGTGAAGCGGGTAGGTGGAGACTAGTATTCTTC.

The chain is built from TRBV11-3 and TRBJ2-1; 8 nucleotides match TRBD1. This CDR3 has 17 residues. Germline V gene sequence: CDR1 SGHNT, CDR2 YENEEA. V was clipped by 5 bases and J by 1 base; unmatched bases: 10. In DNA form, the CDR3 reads TGTGCCAGCAGCCCCGGACAGGGAGTCCCTTCCTACAATGAGCAGTTCTTC. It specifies CASSPGQGVPSYNEQFF.

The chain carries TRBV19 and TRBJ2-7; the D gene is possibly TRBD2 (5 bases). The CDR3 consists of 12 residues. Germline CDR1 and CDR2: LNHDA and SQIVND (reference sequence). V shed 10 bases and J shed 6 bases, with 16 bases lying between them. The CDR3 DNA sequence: TGTGCCACCCCACCCGAGGGTGGCGAGCAGTACTTC. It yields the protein CATPPEGGEQYF.

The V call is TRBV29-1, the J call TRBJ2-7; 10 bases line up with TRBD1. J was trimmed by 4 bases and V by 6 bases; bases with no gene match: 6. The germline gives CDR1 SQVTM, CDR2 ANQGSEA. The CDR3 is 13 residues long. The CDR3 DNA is TGCAGCGTGGGAGTGGACAGGGGGTACGAGCAGTACTTC. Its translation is CSVGVDRGYEQYF.

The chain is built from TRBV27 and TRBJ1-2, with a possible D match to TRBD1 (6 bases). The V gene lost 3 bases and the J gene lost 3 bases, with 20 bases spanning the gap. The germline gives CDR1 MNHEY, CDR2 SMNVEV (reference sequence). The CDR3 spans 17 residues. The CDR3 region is CASSLSGQRRLHYGYTF. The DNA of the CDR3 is TGTGCCAGCAGTTTGTCGGGACAACGCCGCCTTCACTATGGCTACACCTTC.

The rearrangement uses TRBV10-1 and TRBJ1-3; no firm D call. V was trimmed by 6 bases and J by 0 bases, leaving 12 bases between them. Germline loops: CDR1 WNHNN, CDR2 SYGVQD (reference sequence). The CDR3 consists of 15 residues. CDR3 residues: CASRLGPFSGNTIYF. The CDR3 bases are TGCGCCAGCAGACTTGGGCCTTTCTCTGGAAACACCATATATTTT.

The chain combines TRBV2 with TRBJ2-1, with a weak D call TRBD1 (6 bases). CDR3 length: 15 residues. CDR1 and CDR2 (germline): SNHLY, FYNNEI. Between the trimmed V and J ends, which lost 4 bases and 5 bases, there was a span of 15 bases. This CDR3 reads CASSGGHGFDNEQFF. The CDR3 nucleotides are TGTGCCAGCAGTGGGGGACATGGTTTTGACAATGAGCAGTTCTTC.

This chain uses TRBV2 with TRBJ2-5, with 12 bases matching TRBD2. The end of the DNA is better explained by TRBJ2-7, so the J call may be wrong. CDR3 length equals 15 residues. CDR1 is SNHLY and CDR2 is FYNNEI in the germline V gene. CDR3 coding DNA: TGTGCCAGCAGGCTGACTAGCGGGGGCACCTACGAGCAGTACTTC. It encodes CASRLTSGGTYEQYF.

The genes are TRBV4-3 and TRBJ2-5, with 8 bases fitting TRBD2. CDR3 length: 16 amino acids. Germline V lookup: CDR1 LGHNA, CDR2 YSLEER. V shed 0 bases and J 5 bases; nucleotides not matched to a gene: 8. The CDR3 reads CASSQDNGGAGETQYF. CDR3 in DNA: TGCGCCAGCAGCCAAGATAACGGGGGGGCCGGGGAGACCCAGTACTTC.

CDR3 in DNA: TGTGCCAGCTCACCACCGGCTTCACGGGGCACTGAAGCTTTCTTT. This sequence encodes CASSPPASRGTEAFF. V and J are TRBV18 and TRBJ1-1, with D uncertain. V was clipped by 0 bases and J by 4 bases, with 12 bases between them. CDR3 length: 15 residues. Germline assignment: CDR1 KGHSH and CDR2 LQKENI.

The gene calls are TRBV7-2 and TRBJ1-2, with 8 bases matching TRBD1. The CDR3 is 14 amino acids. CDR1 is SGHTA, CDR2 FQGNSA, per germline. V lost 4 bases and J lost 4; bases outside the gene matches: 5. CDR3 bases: TGTGCCAGCAGCTCAGGGACAGGACCCTATGGCTACACCTTC. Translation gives CASSSGTGPYGYTF.

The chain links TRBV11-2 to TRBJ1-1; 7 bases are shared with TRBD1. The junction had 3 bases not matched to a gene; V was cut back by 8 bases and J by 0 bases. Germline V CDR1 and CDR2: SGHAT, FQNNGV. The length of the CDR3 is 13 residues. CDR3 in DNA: TGTGCCAGCGAGGGACAGTTGAACACTGAAGCTTTCTTT. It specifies CASEGQLNTEAFF.

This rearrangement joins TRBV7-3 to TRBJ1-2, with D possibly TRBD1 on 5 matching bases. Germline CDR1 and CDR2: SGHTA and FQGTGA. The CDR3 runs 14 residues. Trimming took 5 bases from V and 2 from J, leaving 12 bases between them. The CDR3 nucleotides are TGTGCCAGCAGCCCGTCCGGGGGAAACTATGGCTACACCTTC. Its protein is CASSPSGGNYGYTF.

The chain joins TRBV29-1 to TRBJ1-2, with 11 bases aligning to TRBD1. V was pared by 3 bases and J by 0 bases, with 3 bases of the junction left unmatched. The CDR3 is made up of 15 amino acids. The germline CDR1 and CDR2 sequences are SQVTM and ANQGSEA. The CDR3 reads CSVDVDRGPNYGYTF. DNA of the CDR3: TGCAGCGTTGACGTGGACAGGGGGCCTAACTATGGCTACACCTTC.

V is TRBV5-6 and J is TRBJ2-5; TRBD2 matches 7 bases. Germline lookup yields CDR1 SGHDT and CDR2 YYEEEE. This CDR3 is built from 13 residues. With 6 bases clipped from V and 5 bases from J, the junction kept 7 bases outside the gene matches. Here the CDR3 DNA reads TGTGCCAGCAAAGTGGGGGGGGAGGAGACCCAGTACTTC. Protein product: CASKVGGEETQYF.

CDR3 sequence reads: CASSLGGTGGEKLFF. CDR3 nucleotide sequence: TGTGCCAGCAGCTTAGGAGGGACAGGGGGGGAAAAACTGTTTTTT. The V call is TRBV7-6, the J call TRBJ1-4; 11 bases match TRBD1. With V trimmed by 1 base and J by 8 bases, 3 bases remained unmatched. This CDR3 spans 15 amino acids. Germline CDR1 reads SGHVS; CDR2 reads FNYEAQ.

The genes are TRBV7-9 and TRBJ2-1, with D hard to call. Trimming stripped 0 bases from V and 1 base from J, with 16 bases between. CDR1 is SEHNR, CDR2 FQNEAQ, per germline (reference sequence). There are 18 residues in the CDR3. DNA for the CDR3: TGTGCCAGCAGCTTAGCCCTCGCAGGCCCCGCATCCTACAATGAGCAGTTCTTC. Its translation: CASSLALAGPASYNEQFF.